The sequence of this TCR beta chain was determined in a study of blood T cells in healthy people across ages. Study-level information: About one barcoded beta molecule per two T cells was the capture yield of template switching. Study-level findings and limits: Higher naive T cell percentage went strongly together with higher TCR beta diversity. Aged donors had fewer naive CD4+ cells and lower diversity than long-lived donors.

This clonotype was counted once. Its antigen is still unknown. Healthy Caucasian individuals from Russia aged about 6 to 100 served as donors. Germline trimming cut 5 bases from V and 7 bases from J; bases unmatched to any gene: 8. This CDR3 is 15 amino acids long. Through a sample-barcoded 5' primer and a J-beta primer mix, a second PCR was run for roughly 7 to 12 cycles. TCRdb ran MiXCR on the 5' RACE reads and lists one entry per CDR3 protein. This table has about 720,000 distinct CDR3 sequences, about 20% appearing once. Sequencing used blood. This clonotype was sampled from an older man in good health. The chain recombines TRBV12-3 or TRBV12-4 with TRBJ1-5; 10 positions agree with TRBD1. The chain's CDR3 is CASSPPTGGRQPQHF. CDR3 DNA sequence: TGTGCCAGCAGTCCGCCGACAGGGGGCAGGCAGCCCCAGCATTTT.